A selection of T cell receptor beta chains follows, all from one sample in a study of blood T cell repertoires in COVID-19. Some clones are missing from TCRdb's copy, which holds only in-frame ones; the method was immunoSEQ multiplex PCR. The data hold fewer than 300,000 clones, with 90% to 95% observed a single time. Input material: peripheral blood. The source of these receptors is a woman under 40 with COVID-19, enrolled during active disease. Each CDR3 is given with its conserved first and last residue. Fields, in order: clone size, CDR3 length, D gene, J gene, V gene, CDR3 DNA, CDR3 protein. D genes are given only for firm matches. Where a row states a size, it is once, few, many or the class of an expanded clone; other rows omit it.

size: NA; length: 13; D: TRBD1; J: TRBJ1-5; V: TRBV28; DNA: TGTGCCAGCAGGTTACAGGGGGATCAGCCCCAGCATTTT; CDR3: CASRLQGDQPQHF
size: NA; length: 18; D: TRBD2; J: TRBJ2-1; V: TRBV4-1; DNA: TGCGCCAGCAGCCAAATGAGGACTAGCGAATACTCCTACAATGAGCAGTTCTTC; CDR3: CASSQMRTSEYSYNEQFF
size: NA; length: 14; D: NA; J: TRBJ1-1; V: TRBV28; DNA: TGTGCCAGCTTAGGTACAGGGAGATGGACTGAAGCTTTCTTT; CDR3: CASLGTGRWTEAFF
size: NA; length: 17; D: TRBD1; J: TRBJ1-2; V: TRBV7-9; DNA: TGTGCCAGCAGCTCCCTAATATCGAGACAGGGGAGGAATGGCTACACCTTC; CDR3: CASSSLISRQGRNGYTF
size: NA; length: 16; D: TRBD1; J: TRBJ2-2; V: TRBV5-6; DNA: TGTGCCAGCAGCTTAAGGACAGGGACGAACACCGGGGAGCTGTTTTTT; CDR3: CASSLRTGTNTGELFF
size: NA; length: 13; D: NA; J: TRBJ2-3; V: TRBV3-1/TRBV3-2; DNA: TGTGCCAGCAGCCAAGATGATCGGTATACGCAGTATTTT; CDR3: CASSQDDRYTQYF
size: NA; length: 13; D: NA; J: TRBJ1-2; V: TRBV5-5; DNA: TGTGCCAGCAGCTTGGTGCAGGGATATGGCTACACCTTC; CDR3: CASSLVQGYGYTF
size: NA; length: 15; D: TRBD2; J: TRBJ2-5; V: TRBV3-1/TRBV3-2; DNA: TGTGCCAGCAGCCAAGGGCTAGCGGGAGGTCAGACCCAGTACTTC; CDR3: CASSQGLAGGQTQYF
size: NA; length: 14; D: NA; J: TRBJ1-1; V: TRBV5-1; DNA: TGCGCCAGCAGTGACGGGGTTGCCTACACTGAAGCTTTCTTT; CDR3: CASSDGVAYTEAFF
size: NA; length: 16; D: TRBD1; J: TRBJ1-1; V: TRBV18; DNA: TGTGCCAGCTCCCCCCCAGACAGGGGGCAGAGTGGTGAAGCTTTCTTT; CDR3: CASSPPDRGQSGEAFF
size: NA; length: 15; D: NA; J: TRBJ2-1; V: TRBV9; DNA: TGTGCCAGCAGCCGGGATCCGGGAACTTCCAATGAGCAGTTCTTC; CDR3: CASSRDPGTSNEQFF
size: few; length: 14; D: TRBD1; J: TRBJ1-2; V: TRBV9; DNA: TGTGCCAGCAGCGGACAGGGAAGTACCTATGGCTACACCTTC; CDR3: CASSGQGSTYGYTF
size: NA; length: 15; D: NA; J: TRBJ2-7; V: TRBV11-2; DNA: TGTGCCAGCAGCTTAGTCGGCAGGGGCTCCTACGAGCAGTACTTC; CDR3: CASSLVGRGSYEQYF
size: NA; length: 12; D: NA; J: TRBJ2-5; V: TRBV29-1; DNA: TGCAGCGGCGGCGATCGCCAAGAGACCCAGTACTTC; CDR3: CSGGDRQETQYF
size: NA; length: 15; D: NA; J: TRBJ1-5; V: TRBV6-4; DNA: TGTGCCAGCAGTGCGGGGGTAAGATTGAATCAGCCCCAGCATTTT; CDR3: CASSAGVRLNQPQHF
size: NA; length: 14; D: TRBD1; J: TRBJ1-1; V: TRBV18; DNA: TGTGCCAGCTCACCCATGACAGGGGGCACTGAAGCTTTCTTT; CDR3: CASSPMTGGTEAFF
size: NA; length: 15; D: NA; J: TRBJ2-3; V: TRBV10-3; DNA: TGTGCCATCAGGTACGGGGGAGGCCGCACAGATACGCAGTATTTT; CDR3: CAIRYGGGRTDTQYF
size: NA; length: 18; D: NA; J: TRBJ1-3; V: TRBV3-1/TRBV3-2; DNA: TGTGCCAGCAGCCAAGATTTCAGTAGAGGTTCCTCTGGAAACACCATATATTTT; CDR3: CASSQDFSRGSSGNTIYF
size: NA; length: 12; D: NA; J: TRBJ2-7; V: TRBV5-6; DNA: TGTGCCAGCAGCTTTCACTCCTACGAGCAGTACTTC; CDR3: CASSFHSYEQYF
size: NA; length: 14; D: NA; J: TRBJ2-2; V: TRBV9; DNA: TGTGCCAGCAGCGCACAGGGGAACACCGGGGAGCTGTTTTTT; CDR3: CASSAQGNTGELFF
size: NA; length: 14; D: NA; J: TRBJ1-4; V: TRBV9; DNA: TGTGCCAGCAGCGCCGAGGGAGGTTACGAAAAACTGTTTTTT; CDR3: CASSAEGGYEKLFF
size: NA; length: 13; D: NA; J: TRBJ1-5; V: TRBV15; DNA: TGTGCCACCAGCAGCCTGTCCTCGCAGCCCCAGCATTTT; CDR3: CATSSLSSQPQHF
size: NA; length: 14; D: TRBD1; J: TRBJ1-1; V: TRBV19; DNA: TGTGCCAGTAGGATACAGGGGGCAAACACTGAAGCTTTCTTT; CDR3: CASRIQGANTEAFF
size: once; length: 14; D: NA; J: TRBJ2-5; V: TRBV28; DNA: TGTGCCAGCAGTTACGGGTTGCGACAAGAGACCCAGTACTTC; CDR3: CASSYGLRQETQYF
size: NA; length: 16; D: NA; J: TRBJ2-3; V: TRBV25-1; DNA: TGTGCCAGCAGTGATGTCCGCCGGGTTAGCACAGATACGCAGTATTTT; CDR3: CASSDVRRVSTDTQYF
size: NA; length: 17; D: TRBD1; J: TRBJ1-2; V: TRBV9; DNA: TGTGCCAGCAGCGTAAGACGACAGGGGGACGGGGACTATGGCTACACCTTC; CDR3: CASSVRRQGDGDYGYTF
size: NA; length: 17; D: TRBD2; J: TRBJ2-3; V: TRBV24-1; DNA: TGTGCCACCAGTGATCCAGGACTAGCGGGAGACACAGATACGCAGTATTTT; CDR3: CATSDPGLAGDTDTQYF
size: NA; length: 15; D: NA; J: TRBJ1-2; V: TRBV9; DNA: TGTGCCAGCAGCGTTGGTGGGGCAACTAACTATGGCTACACCTTC; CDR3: CASSVGGATNYGYTF
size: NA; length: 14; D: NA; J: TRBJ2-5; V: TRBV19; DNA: TGTGCCAGTAGTCCCAGGGGTTACCAAGAGACCCAGTACTTC; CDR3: CASSPRGYQETQYF
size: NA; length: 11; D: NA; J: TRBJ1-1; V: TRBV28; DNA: TGTGCCAGCACAGGGAACACTGAAGCTTTCTTT; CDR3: CASTGNTEAFF
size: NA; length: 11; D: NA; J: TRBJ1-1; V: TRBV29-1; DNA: TGCAGCGTCAGAGGATACACTGAAGCTTTCTTT; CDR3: CSVRGYTEAFF
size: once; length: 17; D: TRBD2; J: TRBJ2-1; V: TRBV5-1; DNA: TGCGCCAGCAGCTTGGTCCCAACTAGCGGGGATTACAATGAGCAGTTCTTC; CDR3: CASSLVPTSGDYNEQFF
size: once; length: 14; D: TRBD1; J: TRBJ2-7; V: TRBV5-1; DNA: TGCGCCAGCAGCCCGGGACAGGAAAGAAATGAGCAGTACTTC; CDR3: CASSPGQERNEQYF
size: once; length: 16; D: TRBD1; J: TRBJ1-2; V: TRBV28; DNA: TGTGCCAGCAGACCATACAGGGGGCGCTCCGACTATGGCTACACCTTC; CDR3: CASRPYRGRSDYGYTF
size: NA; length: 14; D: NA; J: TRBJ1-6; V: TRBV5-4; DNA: TGTGCCAGCAGCTTGGGCCCAGGGCAATCACCCCTCCACTTT; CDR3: CASSLGPGQSPLHF
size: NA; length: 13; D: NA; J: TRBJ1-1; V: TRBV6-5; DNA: TGTGCCAGCAAACTTCCGGAGAGCACTGAAGCTTTCTTT; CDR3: CASKLPESTEAFF
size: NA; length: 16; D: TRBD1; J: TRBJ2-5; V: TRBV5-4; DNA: TGTGCCAGCAGCTTGCCCCCGGGACAGGGAAAAGAGACCCAGTACTTC; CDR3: CASSLPPGQGKETQYF
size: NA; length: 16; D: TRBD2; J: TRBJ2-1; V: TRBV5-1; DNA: TGCGCCAGCAGCTCCGGGGGACTAGCGGGCGCCAATGAGCAGTTCTTC; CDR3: CASSSGGLAGANEQFF
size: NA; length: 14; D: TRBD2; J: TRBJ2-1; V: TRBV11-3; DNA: TGTGCCAGCAGCCTTACTAGCGGTATGGGTGAGCAGTTCTTC; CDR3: CASSLTSGMGEQFF
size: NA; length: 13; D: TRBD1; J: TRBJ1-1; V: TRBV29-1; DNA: TGCAGCGCCCAACAGGGGGCGGACACTGAAGCTTTCTTT; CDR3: CSAQQGADTEAFF